The present entry profiles one T cell receptor (beta chain) with its context. Measured with immunoSEQ multiplex PCR; TCRdb has only the in-frame clones, and not every one. Seen here are some 160,000 clones, 80% observed once, and the top ten hold approximately 5%. V gave up 7 bases and J gave up 2 bases; unmatched junction bases: 11. The CDR3 consists of 15 residues. Germline CDR1 reads SGHRS; CDR2 reads YFSETQ. This sample is drawn from a study of blood T cell repertoires in COVID-19. Sequenced: peripheral blood. The V gene is TRBV5-1, the J gene TRBJ1-2; 7 positions agree with TRBD1. The source is a woman aged 45-60 years with acute or convalescent COVID-19. CDR3 sequence reads: CASRDGQVGNYGYTF. Here the CDR3 DNA reads TGCGCCAGCCGTGATGGACAGGTTGGGAACTATGGCTACACCTTC.